The rows below give T cell receptor beta chains drawn from one sample of a study of blood T cell repertoires in COVID-19. Sequencing used immunoSEQ multiplex PCR; TCRdb keeps in-frame clones, though not all of them. The profile shows hundreds of thousands of clones, roughly 83% of them singletons. The sample comprised PBMCs or T cells enriched from blood (not recorded which). These receptors all come from a woman aged 45 to 65 who had recovered from COVID-19. The CDR3 runs from the conserved cysteine through the conserved F or W. Each record gives: V gene, clone size, J gene, D gene, CDR3 DNA, CDR3 protein. The D gene is left open where the match is weak. Clone size is stated in some rows and not others, as once, few, many or a class when expanded.

TRBV9	NA	TRBJ1-4	TRBD1	TGTGCCAGCAGCCCGAGACAGGGGGTGGCAACTAATGAAAAACTGTTTTTT	CASSPRQGVATNEKLFF
TRBV28	NA	TRBJ2-7	TRBD2	TGTGCCAGCAGTTTAGGCGGGAGGGCCTACGAGCAGTACTTC	CASSLGGRAYEQYF
TRBV15	NA	TRBJ1-1	TRBD1	TGTGCCACCAGCGAAGGACAGGGATGGACTGAAGCTTTCTTT	CATSEGQGWTEAFF
TRBV30	NA	TRBJ1-2	TRBD1	TGTGCCTGGAGTGTTCAGGGGGATGATGGCTACACCTTC	CAWSVQGDDGYTF
TRBV28	NA	TRBJ2-1	TRBD2	TGTGCCAGCAGTTCTCCGGGACTAGCGGTCGACAATGAGCAGTTCTTC	CASSSPGLAVDNEQFF
TRBV4-3	NA	TRBJ1-1	NA	TGCGCCAGCAGCCAAGACAGGGAAAATCCTGAAGCTTTCTTT	CASSQDRENPEAFF
TRBV10-3	NA	TRBJ2-7	TRBD1	TGTGCCATCAGTGGGACAGGACACTCCTACGAGCAGTACTTC	CAISGTGHSYEQYF
TRBV7-9	NA	TRBJ2-7	NA	TGTGCCAGCAGCTTCCCAAATTCCTACGAGCAGTACTTC	CASSFPNSYEQYF
TRBV27	NA	TRBJ2-7	TRBD2	TGTGCCAGCAACCGTGCAGGGAGGGGAGGTTCCTACGAGCAGTACTTC	CASNRAGRGGSYEQYF
TRBV13	NA	TRBJ2-7	NA	TGTGCCAGCAGCCCTGGGAGTTCCGGCTACGAGCAGTACTTC	CASSPGSSGYEQYF
TRBV6-6	once	TRBJ2-7	TRBD2	TGTGCCAGCACCCAGATAACTAGCGGCTCCGAGCAGTACTTC	CASTQITSGSEQYF
TRBV23-1	NA	TRBJ1-5	NA	TGCGCCAGCCGGGGTCAGCCCCAGCATTTT	CASRGQPQHF
TRBV11-3	few	TRBJ2-7	NA	TGTGCCAGCAGCTTAGTGTACAGGTCTCAAGGCTCCGTCACCTACGAGCAGTACTTC	CASSLVYRSQGSVTYEQYF
TRBV28	once	TRBJ2-5	NA	TGTGCCAGCACCAGACGAAACGAATGGAGTCAAGAGACCCAGTACTTC	CASTRRNEWSQETQYF
TRBV6-5	NA	TRBJ2-1	NA	TGTGCCAGCAGTCAACCCGGGACTCGAAACAATGAGCAGTTCTTC	CASSQPGTRNNEQFF
TRBV9	NA	TRBJ2-1	NA	TGTGCCAGCAGCGTAGGGGGTGGGAGCAGGACGAGCTCCTACAATGAGCAGTTCTTC	CASSVGGGSRTSSYNEQFF
TRBV2	few	TRBJ2-3	TRBD2	TGTGCCAGCAGTGCTACCATAATAGCGGGAGGCTTCACAGATACGCAGTATTTT	CASSATIIAGGFTDTQYF
TRBV11-2	NA	TRBJ2-3	TRBD2	TGTGCCAGCAGCTTAGGACTAGCGGGAGGGCCGAATACGCAGTATTTT	CASSLGLAGGPNTQYF
TRBV18	NA	TRBJ2-1	NA	TGTGCCAGCTCACCAAGCCGCCCAGACTTATCCTACAATGAGCAGTTCTTC	CASSPSRPDLSYNEQFF
TRBV7-3	NA	TRBJ1-1	NA	TGTGCCAGCAGCTTACGCAGTGGGAACACTGAAGCTTTCTTT	CASSLRSGNTEAFF
TRBV9	once	TRBJ2-1	TRBD2	TGTGCCAGCACTCCAACGGGGGGGACGCATCTTAGCGGCGAGCAGTTCTTC	CASTPTGGTHLSGEQFF
TRBV5-1	few	TRBJ2-3	TRBD2	TGCGCCAGCAGCTTGGAGGGCGGGAGTACAGATACGCAGTATTTT	CASSLEGGSTDTQYF
TRBV4-1	few	TRBJ2-7	TRBD1	TGCGCCAGCAGCCTCCGACAGGGCTCTCAGTACGAGCAGTACTTC	CASSLRQGSQYEQYF
TRBV2	NA	TRBJ2-7	TRBD1	TGTGCCAGCAGTTCCGGGACAGGGGGCCACGAGCAGTACTTC	CASSSGTGGHEQYF
TRBV7-2	NA	TRBJ1-2	TRBD1	TGTGCCAGCAGCTTAATGGGACAGCCGTATGGCTACACCTTC	CASSLMGQPYGYTF
TRBV19	few	TRBJ1-2	NA	TGTGCCAGTAGTATAGATATCACCACTACTCTACCGGGAGGCTACACCTTC	CASSIDITTTLPGGYTF
TRBV5-1	NA	TRBJ2-1	NA	TGCGCCAGCAGCTTGGCCGACAGGTTTGAGCAGTTCTTC	CASSLADRFEQFF
TRBV30	NA	TRBJ2-7	TRBD1	TGTGCCTGGAGTGCCCGGGACAGGGGATACTACGAGCAGTACTTC	CAWSARDRGYYEQYF
TRBV7-9	NA	TRBJ1-1	TRBD1	TGTGCCAGCAGCTTCCAGACAGGGGGTGTTACTGAAGCTTTCTTT	CASSFQTGGVTEAFF
TRBV18	NA	TRBJ2-6	NA	TGTGCCAGCTTCTCGTCTGGGGCCAACGTCCTGACTTTC	CASFSSGANVLTF
TRBV28	NA	TRBJ1-2	NA	TGTGCCAGCAGTCCGAACCCCCGGGGCTACACCTTC	CASSPNPRGYTF
TRBV4-3	NA	TRBJ2-1	TRBD1	TGCGCCAGCAGCCAAGAGGCAGGGGGTCGCAATGAGCAGTTCTTC	CASSQEAGGRNEQFF
TRBV7-2	NA	TRBJ1-5	NA	TGTGCCAGCAGCCGCACGACAGACCCTAGTTCGCCCCAGCATTTT	CASSRTTDPSSPQHF
TRBV15	NA	TRBJ2-7	NA	TGTGCCACCAGCGCTCCGTCGACGGGACTGGGCGAGCAGTACTTC	CATSAPSTGLGEQYF
TRBV18	NA	TRBJ1-5	TRBD1	TGTGCCAGCTCACCAGGGACAGGGGGTCAGCCCCAGCATTTT	CASSPGTGGQPQHF
TRBV6-5	NA	TRBJ1-5	NA	TGTGCCAGCAGAGAGGGTGGCAATCAGCCCCAGCATTTT	CASREGGNQPQHF
TRBV5-1	NA	TRBJ2-3	TRBD2	TGCGCCAGCAGCCCGAAGCATAGCGGGGTAACAGATACGCAGTATTTT	CASSPKHSGVTDTQYF
TRBV9	NA	TRBJ1-3	NA	TGTGCCAGCAGCGTCGGACACGAAAACGGAAACACCATATATTTT	CASSVGHENGNTIYF
TRBV28	once	TRBJ2-2	TRBD2	TGTGCCAGCAGTTTGCCTCTAGCGGGCACCGGGGAGCTGTTTTTT	CASSLPLAGTGELFF
TRBV7-2	NA	TRBJ2-2	NA	TGTGCCAGCAGCTTAGATTGGTCTAGGAAGTCCGGGGAGCTGTTTTTT	CASSLDWSRKSGELFF
TRBV6-5	NA	TRBJ2-3	NA	TGTGCCAGCAGGCCTACCAGGGATACGCAGTATTTT	CASRPTRDTQYF
TRBV5-4	NA	TRBJ1-4	TRBD1	TGTGCCAGCAGACAGGGGTCGAATGAAAAACTGTTTTTT	CASRQGSNEKLFF
TRBV14	NA	TRBJ1-6	NA	TGTGCCAGCAGCCAACAGGGATCCTATAATTCACCCCTCCACTTT	CASSQQGSYNSPLHF
TRBV27	few	TRBJ2-1	TRBD2	TGTGCCAGCAGCCCTCGGACTAGCAGGCGATACAATGAGCAGTTCTTC	CASSPRTSRRYNEQFF
TRBV28	NA	TRBJ2-7	TRBD1	TGTGCCAGCAGTTTAGGGGGACAGACACCCTACGAGCAGTACTTC	CASSLGGQTPYEQYF